One and the same sample provided the 9 T cell receptor beta chains below, sequenced in a study of T cells after yellow fever vaccination. TCRdb ran MiXCR on the 5' RACE reads and lists one entry per CDR3 protein. Found here are some 420,000 distinct CDR3 sequences, 18% of them singletons; the top ten hold about 18%. The input for sequencing was PBMCs, taken before the yellow fever booster vaccination. These receptors were collected from a man younger than 35 who received the YFV17D yellow fever vaccine.

The V call is TRBV7-2, the J call TRBJ1-4; D perhaps matches TRBD1 (5 bases). Germline-derived CDR1 and CDR2 are SGHTA and FQGNSA. Trimming left V 5 bases short and J 7 bases short, with 11 bases between. The CDR3 has 13 residues. The CDR3 nucleotides read TGTGCCAGCAGCCCAGGGATTCCTGAAAAACTGTTTTTT. Protein sequence: CASSPGIPEKLFF.

This clonotype was seen only a few times. Just one base apart from a much larger clone, this may be a read error. This chain connects TRBV2 to TRBJ2-4, with D maybe TRBD1 (7 bases). The length of the CDR3 is 13 residues. V dropped 10 bases and J dropped 7 bases, with 17 bases sitting between them. The germline V gene encodes CDR1 SNHLY and CDR2 FYNNEI. DNA of the CDR3: TGTGCCATCGGGCTGGCAGGGGGGAACATTCAGTACTTC. This sequence encodes CAIGLAGGNIQYF.

This clonotype has at least ten counts. The rearrangement links TRBV29-1 to TRBJ2-3, with 7 bases fitting TRBD2. CDR1 and CDR2 (germline): SQVTM, ANQGSEA. Trimming removed 4 bases from V and 5 bases from J; junction bases left unmatched: 6. The length of the CDR3 is 13 residues. For the CDR3, the DNA is TGCAGCGTTGGCGGGGGAGGTGGAGATACGCAGTATTTT. Protein product: CSVGGGGGDTQYF.

The chain has TRBV4-2 and TRBJ1-6; the D is unclear. With 0 bases removed from V and 5 bases from J, the gap between germline ends came to 11 bases. Looked up from germline, CDR1 is LGHNA and CDR2 is YNFKEQ. CDR3 size: 16 residues. CDR3 nucleotide sequence: TGTGCCAGCAGCCAAGATTCAGTAGGACATAATTCACCCCTCCACTTT. It encodes CASSQDSVGHNSPLHF.

This chain connects TRBV6-6 to TRBJ1-5; TRBD1 aligns across 7 bases. With V trimmed by 2 bases and J by 6 bases, 7 bases remained unmatched. This CDR3 is built from 15 residues. Per germline, CDR1 MNHNY and CDR2 SVGAGI (reference sequence). This CDR3 is CASSYGGGAFQPQHF. The DNA for the CDR3 is TGTGCCAGCAGTTACGGAGGGGGCGCGTTTCAGCCCCAGCATTTT.

In nucleotides, the CDR3 is TGTGCCAGCAGCCCAAAACTGGGGGCCGGGAGGGAGATTCAGTACTTC. As protein: CASSPKLGAGREIQYF. The chain joins TRBV7-8 to TRBJ2-4; 8 bases align to TRBD2. Germline V gene sequence: CDR1 SGHVS, CDR2 FQNEAQ. V trimming: 5 bases; J trimming: 10 bases; junction bases outside the gene matches: 16. The CDR3 totals 16 residues. Based on the CDR3 plus reference TRBV7-8 and TRBJ2-4, the full variable domain is GAGVSQSPRYKVAKRGQDVALRCDPISGHVSLFWYQQALGQGPEFLTYFQNEAQLDKSGLPSDRFFAERPEGSVSTLKIQRTQQEDSAVYLCASSPKLGAGREIQYFGAGTRLSVL.

The chain joins TRBV11-2 to TRBJ1-5, with no clear D. The CDR3 consists of 15 residues. V was shortened by 9 bases and J by 0 bases, with 15 bases between the two germline ends. The germline V gene has CDR1 SGHAT and CDR2 FQNNGV. This CDR3 reads CARSFGGCSNQPQHF. The DNA for the CDR3 is TGTGCCAGATCTTTCGGAGGTTGTAGCAATCAGCCCCAGCATTTT.

This clonotype came up a few times. The J gene is TRBJ2-1, the V gene TRBV11-2; D uncertain. The CDR3 is 14 amino acids. The germline CDR1 and CDR2 sequences are SGHAT and FQNNGV. Trimming cost V 1 base and J 2 bases, with 6 bases left between them. The CDR3 DNA follows: TGTGCCAGCAGCTTAGCGGTAGCCTACAATGAGCAGTTCTTC. Encoded protein: CASSLAVAYNEQFF. The variable domain in full, with the rest retrieved from reference TRBV11-2 and TRBJ2-1, is EAGVAQSPRYKIIEKRQSVAFWCNPISGHATLYWYQQILGQGPKLLIQFQNNGVVDDSQLPKDRFSAERLKGVDSTLKIQPAKLEDSAVYLCASSLAVAYNEQFFGPGTRLTVL.

V and J are TRBV4-1 and TRBJ1-4, with TRBD1 matching over 7 bases. The CDR3 length is 15 residues. The germline CDR1 and CDR2 sequences are MGHRA and YSYEKL. The J segment lost 2 bases and the V segment lost 4 bases, leaving 4 bases of the junction unmatched. The CDR3 is CASSRPGGTNEKLFF. The CDR3 DNA follows: TGCGCCAGCAGCCGACCAGGGGGTACTAATGAAAAACTGTTTTTT.